This passage covers 15 T cell receptor beta chains from one sample sequenced in a study of blood T cell repertoires in COVID-19. Using immunoSEQ multiplex PCR, the repertoire was profiled, and TCRdb retains in-frame clones only, with some absent. The sample lists about 40,000 clones, 80% to 90% occurring once. The sequencing input was peripheral blood. The receptors were sampled from a woman between 65 and 79 years old with acute or convalescent COVID-19.

The J gene is TRBJ2-1, the V gene TRBV7-8, with 7 bases matching TRBD1. Per germline, CDR1 SGHVS and CDR2 FQNEAQ. Trimming cost V 1 base and J 0 bases; bases outside gene matches: 3. The CDR3 totals 16 residues. CDR3 protein: CASSLGGQPSYNEQFF. In DNA form, the CDR3 reads TGTGCCAGCAGCTTAGGGGGACAGCCCTCCTACAATGAGCAGTTCTTC. Combining the CDR3 with reference TRBV7-8 and TRBJ2-1 gives the whole variable domain GAGVSQSPRYKVAKRGQDVALRCDPISGHVSLFWYQQALGQGPEFLTYFQNEAQLDKSGLPSDRFFAERPEGSVSTLKIQRTQQEDSAVYLCASSLGGQPSYNEQFFGPGTRLTVL.

This rearrangement joins TRBV18 to TRBJ1-4; 9 bases map to TRBD1. The length of the CDR3 is 13 residues. Looked up from germline, CDR1 is KGHSH and CDR2 is LQKENI. J lost 6 bases, V lost 5 bases, and 1 base had no gene match. CDR3 sequence (DNA): TGTGCCAGCTCAAGGGACAGGGATGAAAAACTGTTTTTT. Translation gives CASSRDRDEKLFF.

The V and J genes are TRBV6-6 and TRBJ2-3, with a weak D call TRBD1 (7 bases). Trimming left V 0 bases short and J 5 bases short, with 12 bases between. CDR1 and CDR2 (germline): MNHNY, SVGAGI (reference sequence). This CDR3 has 15 residues. CDR3 DNA: TGTGCCAGCAGTTACTCTCGACAGGGAGGAGATACGCAGTATTTT. Its protein product is CASSYSRQGGDTQYF.

The gene calls are TRBV14 and TRBJ1-2; no definite D call. Trimming took off 1 base at V and 8 bases at J, with 11 bases between the two ends. The CDR3 sequence is 13 residues long. Germline V lookup: CDR1 SGHDN, CDR2 FVKESK. The CDR3 nucleotides are TGTGCCAGCAGCCAAGTTCCGATGGAGGGCTACACCTTC. Translation: CASSQVPMEGYTF.

J is TRBJ1-4 and V is TRBV7-9; 7 bases match TRBD1. The CDR3 has 15 residues. Trimming at V came to 5 bases and at J to 8 bases, leaving 11 bases not matched to a gene. Looked up from germline, CDR1 is SEHNR and CDR2 is FQNEAQ (reference sequence). CDR3 nucleotides: TGTGCCAGCAGCGGAGAGACAGGGAGAGTAGAAAAACTGTTTTTT. It codes for CASSGETGRVEKLFF.

This chain uses TRBV5-4 with TRBJ2-5; TRBD2 agrees at 8 bases. The V gene end was trimmed by 4 bases and the J gene end by 5 bases; junction bases not matched to a gene: 4. Germline CDR1 SGHNT, CDR2 YYREEE (reference sequence). This CDR3 has 13 residues. The CDR3 DNA reads as TGTGCCAGCAGCCGGGAGGGTCAGGAGACCCAGTACTTC. Translation: CASSREGQETQYF.

CDR3 protein: CASSQGQQVNYGYTF. The CDR3 bases are TGTGCCAGCAGCCAAGGACAGCAAGTGAACTATGGCTACACCTTC. The genes are TRBV14 and TRBJ1-2, with a weak D call TRBD1 (5 bases). Germline CDR1 reads SGHDN; CDR2 reads FVKESK. The CDR3 has 15 residues. V lost 1 base, J lost 2 bases, and 11 bases lay in between.

In DNA form, the CDR3 reads TGTGCCAGCAGCGGCCGGGACTCCACAGATACGCAGTATTTT. It is translated as CASSGRDSTDTQYF. The chain is built from TRBV9 and TRBJ2-3; D is perhaps TRBD2 (6 bases). Looked up from germline, CDR1 is SGDLS and CDR2 is YYNGEE. This CDR3 contains 14 residues. V was pared by 3 bases and J by 2 bases, with 10 bases between. Full variable domain (rest looked up from reference TRBV9 and TRBJ2-3): DSGVTQTPKHLITATGQRVTLRCSPRSGDLSVYWYQQSLDQGLQFLIQYYNGEERAKGNILERFSAQQFPDLHSELNLSSLELGDSALYFCASSGRDSTDTQYFGPGTRLTVL.

The chain combines TRBV11-2 with TRBJ1-2, with D perhaps matching TRBD1 (6 bases). V shed 5 bases and J shed 8 bases, with 15 bases lying between them. Germline V gene lookup returns CDR1 SGHAT and CDR2 FQNNGV. The CDR3 runs to 13 residues. The CDR3 coding sequence is TGTGCCAGCAGCCAGGGGTGGATCGAGGGCTACACCTTC. This encodes CASSQGWIEGYTF.

The rearrangement links TRBV15 to TRBJ2-5; D not resolved. Deletions cut 0 bases from V and 1 base from J, with 12 bases between. The CDR3 covers 16 residues. Per the germline V gene, CDR1 is LNHNV and CDR2 is YYDKDF (reference sequence). The CDR3 here is CATSRDRHGPQETQYF. Here the CDR3 DNA reads TGTGCCACCAGCAGAGACAGGCACGGCCCCCAAGAGACCCAGTACTTC.

The V and J genes are TRBV5-1 and TRBJ2-2, with 10 nucleotides matching TRBD2. The germline V gene has CDR1 SGHRS and CDR2 YFSETQ. Trimming took 3 bases from V and 4 from J; bases not matched to a gene: 3. The CDR3 is 15 amino acids. The CDR3 reads CASSSGLASTGELFF. As DNA, the CDR3 is TGCGCCAGCAGCTCGGGACTAGCGAGCACCGGGGAGCTGTTTTTT. Complete variable domain (other parts from reference TRBV5-1 and TRBJ2-2): KAGVTQTPRYLIKTRGQQVTLSCSPISGHRSVSWYQQTPGQGLQFLFEYFSETQRNKGNFPGRFSGRQFSNSRSEMNVSTLELGDSALYLCASSSGLASTGELFFGEGSRLTVL.

A single count supports this clone. The gene calls are TRBV12-3 or TRBV12-4 and TRBJ1-1, with D uncertain. This CDR3 has 13 amino acids. V was pared by 2 bases and J by 1 base, with 5 bases between. The CDR3 bases are TGTGCCAGCAGTTTACAGGAGAACACTGAAGCTTTCTTT. Translated: CASSLQENTEAFF.

This rearrangement joins TRBV5-1 to TRBJ1-2; no firm D call. Trimming took 4 bases from V and 2 from J, leaving 6 bases between them. CDR1 and CDR2 from the germline V gene are SGHRS and YFSETQ. The length of the CDR3 is 12 residues. The CDR3: CASSRGNYGYTF. For the CDR3, the DNA is TGCGCCAGCAGCAGAGGGAACTATGGCTACACCTTC.

This clone has more than one count but fewer than ten. The chain carries TRBV18 and TRBJ2-5; D perhaps matches TRBD2 (6 bases). The germline V gene has CDR1 KGHSH and CDR2 LQKENI. The CDR3 consists of 14 residues. V lost 3 bases, J lost 4 bases, and 12 bases lay in between. The CDR3, as DNA: TGTGCCAGCTCACCCCCGCCCGGGGGAGAGACCCAGTACTTC. Translation gives CASSPPPGGETQYF.

The chain combines TRBV18 with TRBJ1-2, with D possibly TRBD1 on 5 matching bases. Germline CDR1 reads KGHSH; CDR2 reads LQKENI. V was trimmed by 0 bases and J by 0 bases, leaving 11 bases between them. This CDR3 has 16 amino acids. CDR3: CASSPPGTGTNYGYTF. CDR3 bases: TGTGCCAGCTCACCACCTGGTACAGGAACTAACTATGGCTACACCTTC.